This entry lists 30 T cell receptor beta chains sequenced from one sample in a study of blood T cell repertoires in COVID-19. Generated by immunoSEQ multiplex PCR, the TCRdb table keeps only in-frame clones and is missing some. The table has a few hundred thousand clones, around nine tenths seen once. The sample taken for sequencing was peripheral blood. The origin of the receptors is a man between 60 and 70 years old with acute or convalescent COVID-19.

The rearrangement uses TRBV2 and TRBJ2-2; D is unresolved. Germline values: CDR1 SNHLY, CDR2 FYNNEI. The CDR3 sequence is 13 residues long. V dropped 4 bases and J dropped 1 base, with 4 bases sitting between them. The CDR3: CASSAENTGELFF. The CDR3 DNA reads TGTGCCAGCAGTGCAGAGAACACCGGGGAGCTGTTTTTT.

The chain joins TRBV5-1 to TRBJ1-5, with 10 bases fitting TRBD1. The CDR3 covers 18 residues. Trimming removed 4 bases from V and 2 bases from J; junction bases left unmatched: 12. CDR1 and CDR2 from the germline V gene are SGHRS and YFSETQ. The CDR3 coding sequence is TGCGCCAGCAGCCCGGGGGACAGGGGATCCTTGGGCAATCAGCCCCAGCATTTT. It specifies CASSPGDRGSLGNQPQHF. Complete variable domain (other parts from reference TRBV5-1 and TRBJ1-5): KAGVTQTPRYLIKTRGQQVTLSCSPISGHRSVSWYQQTPGQGLQFLFEYFSETQRNKGNFPGRFSGRQFSNSRSEMNVSTLELGDSALYLCASSPGDRGSLGNQPQHFGDGTRLSIL.

This clone was detected once. The chain recombines TRBV7-2 with TRBJ1-6; 7 bases fit TRBD1. V was clipped by 4 bases and J by 9 bases; unmatched bases: 6. There are 14 residues in the CDR3. The V gene's germline CDR1 is SGHTA and CDR2 FQGNSA. The CDR3 is CASSSGTVGSPLHF. As DNA, the CDR3 is TGTGCCAGCAGCTCCGGGACAGTGGGTTCACCCCTCCACTTT.

The J gene is TRBJ1-1, the V gene TRBV6-5, with 7 bases lining up with TRBD1. Germline V gives CDR1 MNHEY, CDR2 SVGAGI. J was trimmed by 0 bases and V by 5 bases; bases with no gene match: 3. This CDR3 spans 14 amino acids. The chain's CDR3 is CASSMTGMNTEAFF. CDR3 nucleotide sequence: TGTGCCAGCAGTATGACAGGGATGAACACTGAAGCTTTCTTT.

The chain is built from TRBV12-3 or TRBV12-4 and TRBJ1-2; D possibly corresponds to TRBD1 (5 bases). The CDR3 is 13 amino acids. V lost 7 bases and J 2 bases, leaving 11 bases between the germline ends. The CDR3 DNA reads TGTGCCAGCACCCCTCCAGGGAACTATGGCTACACCTTC. Its translation is CASTPPGNYGYTF.

The chain recombines TRBV5-1 with TRBJ2-7; D is unresolved. V shed 2 bases and J shed 0 bases, with 15 bases lying between them. The CDR3 totals 16 residues. Germline V CDR1 and CDR2: SGHRS, YFSETQ. CDR3 residues: CASSFLRGGFSYEQYF. Written as DNA, the CDR3 is TGCGCCAGCAGCTTCCTGCGCGGCGGTTTCTCCTACGAGCAGTACTTC. Variable domain in full (rest from reference TRBV5-1 and TRBJ2-7): KAGVTQTPRYLIKTRGQQVTLSCSPISGHRSVSWYQQTPGQGLQFLFEYFSETQRNKGNFPGRFSGRQFSNSRSEMNVSTLELGDSALYLCASSFLRGGFSYEQYFGPGTRLTVT.

The rearrangement joins TRBV18 to TRBJ1-5; 8 nucleotides match TRBD1. The V gene's germline CDR1 is KGHSH and CDR2 LQKENI. With 5 bases clipped from V and 4 bases from J, the junction kept 4 bases outside the gene matches. The CDR3 has 14 residues. The CDR3 DNA reads as TGTGCCAGCTCAAACGGACAGGGTAATCAGCCCCAGCATTTT. It is translated as CASSNGQGNQPQHF.

The CDR3 region is CASSFLTGTGVDEQYF. CDR3 nucleotide sequence: TGTGCCAGCAGTTTCTTGACCGGGACAGGGGTGGACGAGCAGTACTTC. This chain uses TRBV27 with TRBJ2-7; 10 bases match TRBD1. Germline-derived CDR1 and CDR2 are MNHEY and SMNVEV (reference sequence). The length of the CDR3 is 16 residues. With 3 bases clipped from V and 5 bases from J, the junction kept 10 bases outside the gene matches.

The gene calls are TRBV27 and TRBJ1-2, with TRBD1 matching over 10 bases. The J segment lost 7 bases and the V segment lost 5 bases, leaving 7 bases of the junction unmatched. This CDR3 region has 14 residues. CDR1 is MNHEY and CDR2 is SMNVEV in the germline V gene (reference sequence). Here the CDR3 reads CASSRQGASGGYTF. CDR3 DNA sequence: TGTGCCAGCAGTCGACAGGGGGCATCAGGTGGCTACACCTTC.

The V call is TRBV28, the J call TRBJ1-5; D might be TRBD1 (6 bases). CDR3 length equals 15 residues. Germline V lookup: CDR1 MDHEN, CDR2 SYDVKM. V lost 2 bases to trimming and J lost 5 bases, with 13 bases between them. CDR3 sequence: CASSLQQGTDQPQHF. CDR3 coding DNA: TGTGCCAGCAGTTTACAACAGGGAACCGATCAGCCCCAGCATTTT.

The chain combines TRBV5-1 with TRBJ2-2; D not certain. This CDR3 is built from 13 residues. Trimming left V 4 bases short and J 4 bases short, with 8 bases between. Germline CDR1 reads SGHRS; CDR2 reads YFSETQ. The CDR3 reads CASSERPTGELFF. CDR3 nucleotides: TGCGCCAGCAGCGAGCGCCCCACCGGGGAGCTGTTTTTT.

The gene calls are TRBV19 and TRBJ2-2; weak D call: TRBD2 (6 bases). Per the germline V gene, CDR1 is LNHDA and CDR2 is SQIVND (reference sequence). Trimming took 5 bases from V and 7 from J, leaving 20 bases between them. The CDR3 totals 16 residues. CDR3 sequence reads: CASSLKPGLLGGELFF. As DNA, the CDR3 is TGTGCCAGTAGTTTAAAGCCGGGACTGTTGGGCGGGGAGCTGTTTTTT.

The chain links TRBV28 to TRBJ2-5, with TRBD2 identical over 8 bases. CDR1 is MDHEN and CDR2 is SYDVKM in the germline V gene. CDR3 length equals 12 residues. V shed 8 bases, J shed 2 bases, and the junction held 1 base outside the gene matches. Here the CDR3 reads CASRGGQETQYF. CDR3 coding DNA: TGTGCCAGCCGGGGGGGGCAAGAGACCCAGTACTTC.

V and J are TRBV24-1 and TRBJ2-7; 10 positions agree with TRBD1. Germline V lookup: CDR1 KGHDR, CDR2 SFDVKD. The J segment lost 5 bases and the V segment lost 4 bases, leaving 13 bases of the junction unmatched. The CDR3 has 17 residues. CDR3 nucleotides: TGTGCCACCAGTGACCCAACCGGGACAGGGGTTGTGCACGAGCAGTACTTC. Translated: CATSDPTGTGVVHEQYF.

This rearrangement joins TRBV2 to TRBJ2-5, with 9 positions matching TRBD2. V was clipped by 10 bases and J by 5 bases; unmatched bases: 11. The CDR3 covers 14 residues. Germline lookup yields CDR1 SNHLY and CDR2 FYNNEI. CDR3 nucleotides: TGTGCCACCAAGGGACTAGCTGGGCGGGAGACCCAGTACTTC. It yields the protein CATKGLAGRETQYF. The full variable domain, with the rest looked up from reference TRBV2 and TRBJ2-5, is EPEVTQTPSHQVTQMGQEVILRCVPISNHLYFYWYRQILGQKVEFLVSFYNNEISEKSEIFDDQFSVERPDGSNFTLKIRSTKLEDSAMYFCATKGLAGRETQYFGPGTRLLVL.

The genes are TRBV19 and TRBJ2-6; D might be TRBD1 (5 bases). The germline V gene encodes CDR1 LNHDA and CDR2 SQIVND (reference sequence). V was trimmed by 4 bases and J by 4 bases, leaving 8 bases between them. This CDR3 has 14 residues. In DNA, the CDR3 is TGTGCCAGTAGTAGCAGGGCAGGGGCCAACGTCCTGACTTTC. This translates into CASSSRAGANVLTF.

The gene calls are TRBV3-1 (or the pseudogene TRBV3-2) and TRBJ2-7; a weak D match, TRBD2 (5 bases). Trimming cost V 4 bases and J 5 bases, with 12 bases left between them. The germline gives CDR1 LGHDT, CDR2 YNNKEL (reference sequence). There are 13 residues in the CDR3. The CDR3 sequence: CASSPEVGNEQYF. The CDR3 DNA sequence: TGTGCCAGCAGCCCTGAGGTCGGGAACGAGCAGTACTTC.

In its sample, this clone was seen once. The rearrangement links TRBV28 to TRBJ2-5; D perhaps matches TRBD2 (6 bases). The V end lost 6 bases, the J end lost 1 base, and 12 bases lay between the germline ends. The CDR3 runs 14 residues. CDR1 MDHEN and CDR2 SYDVKM come from the germline V gene. CDR3 nucleotide sequence: TGTGCCAGCAGAGGGAGGTTAACCCAAGAGACCCAGTACTTC. Amino acid sequence: CASRGRLTQETQYF.

The rearrangement joins TRBV4-1 to TRBJ1-1; a possible D gene is TRBD1 (5 bases). Germline V gives CDR1 MGHRA, CDR2 YSYEKL. There are 15 residues in the CDR3. Trimming cost V 0 bases and J 6 bases, with 14 bases left between them. CDR3 DNA sequence: TGCGCCAGCAGCCAAGATGACAGTTCGATCTCTGAAGCTTTCTTT. Translation: CASSQDDSSISEAFF.

The V and J genes are TRBV18 and TRBJ2-1; D may be TRBD2 (5 bases). The CDR3 is 15 amino acids. In germline, CDR1 is KGHSH, CDR2 LQKENI. The ends were cut back, 1 base at V and 0 bases at J, with 7 bases in the middle. CDR3 DNA sequence: TGTGCCAGCTCACCACGAGGGCACTCCTACAATGAGCAGTTCTTC. Translation gives CASSPRGHSYNEQFF.

This clone was counted once. The V gene is TRBV6-5, the J gene TRBJ2-7, with TRBD2 matching over 7 bases. This CDR3 comprises 12 residues. Germline trimming cut 10 bases from V and 5 bases from J; bases unmatched to any gene: 8. The V gene's germline CDR1 is MNHEY and CDR2 SVGAGI. The CDR3 region has the DNA TGTGCCACCGTAACCGGGAGGAACGAGCAGTACTTC. Translated, it gives CATVTGRNEQYF.

This chain joins TRBV30 and TRBJ2-7; D ambiguous. CDR3 size: 13 residues. V was clipped by 1 base and J by 2 bases, with 9 bases between them. Germline CDR1 GTSNPN, CDR2 SVGIG (reference sequence). As DNA, the CDR3 is TGTGCCTGGAGTGGGCGGATCCCCTACGAGCAGTACTTC. Its translation: CAWSGRIPYEQYF.

The rearrangement joins TRBV3-1 (or the pseudogene TRBV3-2) to TRBJ1-6; D may be TRBD1 (6 bases). The CDR3 extends over 14 amino acids. Trimming shortened V by 2 bases and J by 10 bases, and 12 bases separated the two germline ends. Germline V gene data show CDR1 as LGHDT and CDR2 as YNNKEL (reference sequence). The CDR3 spells CASSQLRGGSPLHF. The CDR3, as DNA: TGTGCCAGCAGCCAACTGCGGGGGGGCTCACCCCTCCACTTT.

V and J are TRBV7-3 and TRBJ2-1, with 8 bases that match TRBD1. Germline CDR1 SGHTA, CDR2 FQGTGA. After removal of 1 base from V and 0 bases from J, the junction contained 8 bases not matched to a gene. This CDR3 has 18 amino acids. The CDR3 bases are TGTGCCAGCAGCTTAAAGGGACCCGGACAGGGCTCCTACAATGAGCAGTTCTTC. Protein sequence: CASSLKGPGQGSYNEQFF.

The V and J genes are TRBV7-2 and TRBJ1-4, with 8 nucleotides matching TRBD1. There are 15 residues in the CDR3. Germline V gene sequence: CDR1 SGHTA, CDR2 FQGNSA. The ends lost 4 bases at V and 3 bases at J; junction bases unmatched: 4. This chain's CDR3 is CASSSQGAPNEKLFF. The CDR3 bases are TGTGCCAGCAGCTCCCAGGGGGCCCCTAATGAAAAACTGTTTTTT.

The table lists this clone with a few counts. The CDR3 DNA sequence: TGTGCCAGTAGTATAATCCGGGCGGGTAGGGGCAATCAGCCCCAGCATTTT. This translates into CASSIIRAGRGNQPQHF. The chain links TRBV19 to TRBJ1-5; D is unresolved. Deletions cut 2 bases from V and 2 bases from J, with 16 bases between. The CDR3 loop spans 17 amino acids. The germline CDR1 and CDR2 sequences are LNHDA and SQIVND (reference sequence).

The chain couples TRBV27 to TRBJ1-4; D gene ambiguous. Trimming removed 10 bases from V and 0 bases from J, with 3 bases in between. The CDR3 extends over 11 amino acids. Germline CDR1 is MNHEY and CDR2 is SMNVEV (reference sequence). CDR3 bases: TGTGCCACCGCAACTAATGAAAAACTGTTTTTT. Amino acids: CATATNEKLFF. Looking up the rest from reference TRBV27 and TRBJ1-4 gives the full variable domain: EAQVTQNPRYLITVTGKKLTVTCSQNMNHEYMSWYRQDPGLGLRQIYYSMNVEVTDKGDVPEGYKVSRKEKRNFPLILESPSPNQTSLYFCATATNEKLFFGSGTQLSVL.

The V gene is TRBV30, the J gene TRBJ2-5; 7 bases agree with TRBD1. CDR3 length: 12 amino acids. V lost 6 bases and J lost 3; bases outside the gene matches: 4. Germline-derived CDR1 and CDR2 are GTSNPN and SVGIG (reference sequence). The CDR3 sequence is CACLGTEETQYF. CDR3 bases: TGTGCCTGCCTAGGGACAGAAGAGACCCAGTACTTC.

V and J are TRBV6-2 or TRBV6-3 and TRBJ2-3; no clear D. Germline CDR1 MNHEY, CDR2 SVGEGT. This CDR3 spans 14 amino acids. Trimming removed 2 bases from V and 1 base from J, with 7 bases in between. CDR3 protein: CASSYLGGTDTQYF. The CDR3 DNA reads as TGTGCCAGCAGTTACCTGGGCGGCACAGATACGCAGTATTTT.

This chain uses TRBV19 with TRBJ2-3; 13 nucleotides match TRBD2. This CDR3 is 18 amino acids long. CDR1 is LNHDA, CDR2 SQIVND, per germline (reference sequence). The V and J ends lost 3 bases and 6 bases, in that order; junction bases with no gene match: 12. CDR3 sequence reads: CASSIDGTSGDPTDTQYF. CDR3 nucleotides: TGTGCCAGTAGTATCGATGGGACTAGCGGGGACCCCACGGATACGCAGTATTTT.